The rows below give T cell receptor beta chains drawn from one sample of a study of regulatory T cells in long-lasting Graves disease. TCRdb reanalysed the multiplex PCR reads using MiXCR and keeps one entry per CDR3 protein. This sample yields 360,000 or so distinct CDR3 sequences, of which about a sixth are seen a single time; 30% belongs to the top ten. The sample was also linked to a second study, of T cells in Graves' hyperthyroidism and ophthalmopathy.

The sample in question was peripheral blood mononuclear cells (PBMCs), obtained at new diagnosis, from a patient treated with antithyroid drugs. These receptors were taken from a man aged 35-49 years with Graves disease. The CDR3 runs from the conserved cysteine through the conserved F or W.

>TRBV4-3
CASSQDSNTEAFF
>TRBV2
CASNVASSEETQYF
>TRBV20-1
CSARTDGNQPQHF
>TRBV27
CASSFSGANQPQHF
>TRBV18
CASSPTGVDTEAFF
>TRBV7-9
CASSFAGERSGELFF
>TRBV5-1
CASSEGQGDTDTQYF
>TRBV5-6
CASSSGTGELFF
>TRBV10-3
CAISAQGVLRTDTQYF
>TRBV5-1
CASSLTVGDEKLFF
>TRBV5-6
CASSFTDWANEQFF
>TRBV6-2/TRBV6-3
CASGRRTSRSDTQYF
>TRBV27
CASSLSRGPGGTEAFF
>TRBV28
CASSLWGQDMNTEAFF
>TRBV30
CAWSNNLWGFYEQYF
>TRBV11-2
CASSLGPLGGGNEQYF
>TRBV6-1
CASSEGGGGTNTGELFF
>TRBV20-1
CSARDRTSGGRTGELFF
>TRBV5-6
CASSFVDRGNEKLFF
>TRBV5-1
CASTYTPTGELFF
>TRBV4-2
CASSQGLARDTQYF
>TRBV5-1
CASSSDRGGNEQFF
>TRBV18
CASSPRGPGTEAFF
>TRBV15
CATSLDRLSGNTIYF